Presented here are 25 T cell receptor beta chains from one specimen sequenced in a study of cytomegalovirus exposure and HLA in healthy donors. Clones were sequenced by immunoSEQ multiplex PCR, and TCRdb holds only the in-frame ones, with some missing. The sample holds some 340,000 clones, about nine tenths seen once. Material: PBMCs. The receptors were gathered from a woman aged 30 to 39 in good health and CMV-seropositive.

The chain recombines TRBV28 with TRBJ1-2; 9 nucleotides align to TRBD1. CDR1 and CDR2 (germline): MDHEN, SYDVKM. There are 15 residues in the CDR3. V shed 7 bases, J shed 5 bases, and the junction held 11 bases outside the gene matches. Here the CDR3 reads CASTLPGQGSYGYTF. CDR3 sequence (DNA): TGTGCCAGCACGCTTCCGGGACAGGGAAGTTATGGCTACACCTTC.

The chain joins TRBV27 to TRBJ1-2; 9 bases are a match to TRBD1. There are 14 residues in the CDR3. CDR1 is MNHEY and CDR2 is SMNVEV in the germline V gene (reference sequence). Trimming removed 4 bases from V and 7 bases from J; junction bases left unmatched: 7. The CDR3 here is CASSSGTGFSGYTF. The CDR3 DNA sequence: TGTGCCAGCAGTTCCGGGACAGGGTTCAGTGGCTACACCTTC.

V and J are TRBV6-6 and TRBJ2-1; the match to TRBD2 covers 13 bases. V was pared by 5 bases and J by 14 bases, with 6 bases of the junction left unmatched. Per germline, CDR1 MNHNY and CDR2 SVGAGI (reference sequence). There are 13 residues in the CDR3. CDR3 in amino acids: CASSRTSGSGEFF. In DNA form, the CDR3 reads TGTGCCAGCAGTCGGACTAGCGGGAGTGGGGAGTTCTTC.

The J gene is TRBJ2-5, the V gene TRBV9; the match to TRBD2 covers 8 bases. The CDR3 loop spans 15 amino acids. Trimming took 2 bases from V and 1 from J; bases not matched to a gene: 4. The germline gives CDR1 SGDLS, CDR2 YYNGEE. The DNA of the CDR3 is TGTGCCAGCAGCGTTTGGCGGGGGGTCCAAGAGACCCAGTACTTC. Residues: CASSVWRGVQETQYF.

The count of this clone is one. V and J are TRBV28 and TRBJ1-1, with a weak D call TRBD1 (5 bases). Germline V lookup: CDR1 MDHEN, CDR2 SYDVKM. V was cut by 5 bases and J by 1 base, with 11 bases left in between. This CDR3 spans 14 amino acids. The CDR3 DNA reads TGTGCCAGCAGTCTTTTGGGGGGGAACACTGAAGCTTTCTTT. As protein: CASSLLGGNTEAFF.

The chain links TRBV9 to TRBJ2-1; TRBD2 matches at 8 bases. The V and J ends lost 1 base and 8 bases, in that order; junction bases with no gene match: 2. Per germline, CDR1 SGDLS and CDR2 YYNGEE. CDR3 length: 13 amino acids. The CDR3 DNA is TGTGCCAGCAGCGTATCTAGCGGGTATGAGCAGTTCTTC. Its protein is CASSVSSGYEQFF.

The chain links TRBV4-1 to TRBJ2-7, with D perhaps being TRBD1 or TRBD2 (6 bases each). This CDR3 contains 14 residues. The germline V gene has CDR1 MGHRA and CDR2 YSYEKL. Deletions cut 3 bases from V and 3 bases from J, with 12 bases between. CDR3 coding DNA: TGCGCCAGCAGCCAGGGGGGCAGGGACTACGAGCAGTACTTC. It encodes CASSQGGRDYEQYF.

This clone was counted once. The rearrangement links TRBV5-1 to TRBJ2-3, with D perhaps TRBD1 or TRBD2 (5 bases each). The CDR3 totals 14 residues. In germline, CDR1 is SGHRS, CDR2 YFSETQ. V was pared by 3 bases and J by 2 bases, with 10 bases between. In DNA form, the CDR3 reads TGCGCCAGCAGCTGGGACCAAGCCACAGATACGCAGTATTTT. It codes for CASSWDQATDTQYF.

Concerning this clone itself: Other nucleotide sequences from this sample produce the same CDR3. This sequence joins TRBV6-5 and TRBJ1-5; D gene ambiguous. This CDR3 is 12 amino acids long. Trimming cost V 0 bases and J 6 bases, with 3 bases left between them. Germline V gives CDR1 MNHEY, CDR2 SVGAGI. The CDR3 sequence is CASSYSGQPQHF. CDR3 DNA sequence: TGTGCCAGCAGTTACTCGGGTCAGCCCCAGCATTTT.

On this clone itself: The identical CDR3 is also encoded by other nucleotide sequences in the sample. This chain connects TRBV30 to TRBJ1-4, with TRBD1 matching 9 bases. The germline gives CDR1 GTSNPN, CDR2 SVGIG (reference sequence). The V gene end was trimmed by 5 bases and the J gene end by 7 bases; junction bases not matched to a gene: 5. The CDR3 has 13 amino acids. CDR3 protein: CAWRQGVGEKLFF. CDR3 bases: TGTGCCTGGCGACAGGGGGTGGGTGAAAAACTGTTTTTT.

The rearrangement links TRBV28 to TRBJ2-7; D not certain. Trimming took off 3 bases at V and 3 bases at J, with 9 bases between the two ends. The CDR3 totals 13 residues. Looked up from germline, CDR1 is MDHEN and CDR2 is SYDVKM. CDR3 bases: TGTGCCAGCAGTTTTGAAAGGAACTACGAGCAGTACTTC. Protein: CASSFERNYEQYF.

The chain combines TRBV10-3 with TRBJ2-7; D ambiguous. Germline V gene sequence: CDR1 ENHRY, CDR2 SYGVKD. The germline V and J ends were trimmed by 0 bases and 2 bases, with 8 bases remaining between them. The CDR3 loop spans 14 amino acids. The CDR3 spells CAISESDRTYEQYF. The CDR3 DNA follows: TGTGCCATCAGTGAGTCGGATCGAACCTACGAGCAGTACTTC.

This clone was picked up one time. The chain has TRBV9 and TRBJ2-1, with 7 positions matching TRBD2. The CDR3 is 17 residues long. Losses at the gene ends were 0 bases for V and 0 bases for J; bases not matched to a gene: 6. Germline-derived CDR1 and CDR2 are SGDLS and YYNGEE. CDR3 nucleotides: TGTGCCAGCAGCGTAGGGCTAGCGGAAAGCTCCTACAATGAGCAGTTCTTC. Residues: CASSVGLAESSYNEQFF.

The chain recombines TRBV7-9 with TRBJ1-2; a weak D match, TRBD1 (5 bases). This CDR3 region has 12 residues. Germline CDR1 and CDR2: SEHNR and FQNEAQ (reference sequence). V was shortened by 4 bases and J by 8 bases, with 11 bases between the two germline ends. The CDR3 protein is CASSSDTLGYTF. The CDR3 DNA is TGTGCCAGCAGCTCGGACACCCTCGGCTACACCTTC.

V gene TRBV6-5 combines with J gene TRBJ2-7; 11 bases are shared with TRBD2. CDR3 size: 15 residues. Germline CDR1 is MNHEY and CDR2 is SVGAGI. Losses at the gene ends were 5 bases for V and 4 bases for J; bases not matched to a gene: 7. CDR3 coding DNA: TGTGCCAGCAGTACAGTAGCGGGAGGGGAGTACGAGCAGTACTTC. Translating it yields CASSTVAGGEYEQYF.

This sequence joins TRBV18 and TRBJ2-7; 9 bases align to TRBD1. The CDR3 totals 16 residues. From germline, CDR1 is KGHSH and CDR2 LQKENI. V shed 5 bases, J shed 4 bases, and the junction held 12 bases outside the gene matches. DNA of the CDR3: TGTGCCAGCTCATTATCCCCCGGGACAGGGTTTTACGAGCAGTACTTC. It specifies CASSLSPGTGFYEQYF.

The V call is TRBV25-1, the J call TRBJ1-2, with a possible D match to TRBD1 (6 bases). CDR1 is MGHDK, CDR2 SYGVNS, per germline. Between the trimmed V and J ends, which lost 1 base and 2 bases, there was a span of 17 bases. The CDR3 loop spans 17 amino acids. The CDR3 reads CASSESGAGGENYGYTF. The DNA of the CDR3 is TGTGCCAGCAGTGAATCAGGGGCCGGTGGAGAGAACTATGGCTACACCTTC.

The chain couples TRBV7-7 to TRBJ2-2; maybe TRBD1 (5 bases). Germline CDR1 is SSHAT and CDR2 is FNYEAQ (reference sequence). The CDR3 covers 17 residues. V gave up 2 bases and J gave up 5 bases, with 18 bases separating them. The CDR3 bases are TGTGCCAGCAGCTTATCCGGAACTCTAGGGGTGACCGGGGAGCTGTTTTTT. Its protein is CASSLSGTLGVTGELFF.

The chain joins TRBV2 to TRBJ2-1; 9 bases are shared with TRBD1. CDR1 is SNHLY and CDR2 is FYNNEI in the germline V gene. This CDR3 contains 15 residues. The V segment lost 6 bases and the J segment 5 bases; nucleotides outside the gene matches: 8. The CDR3 is CASRAGTGIHNEQFF. CDR3 DNA: TGTGCCAGCAGGGCCGGGACAGGGATTCACAATGAGCAGTTCTTC.

DNA of the CDR3: TGTGCCAGCAGCGTATCGACAGGGGGGAGCTCCTACAATGAGCAGTTCTTC. Its protein product is CASSVSTGGSSYNEQFF. The genes are TRBV9 and TRBJ2-1, with 9 bases lining up with TRBD1. From germline, CDR1 is SGDLS and CDR2 YYNGEE. This CDR3 contains 17 residues. Trimming at V came to 1 base and at J to 0 bases, leaving 5 bases not matched to a gene.

The V call is TRBV13, the J call TRBJ2-5; 7 bases align to TRBD1. The CDR3 contains 13 residues. CDR1 and CDR2 (germline): PRHDT, FYEKMQ (reference sequence). J lost 4 bases, V lost 6 bases, and 5 bases had no gene match. The CDR3 reads CASRRGRGETQYF. The CDR3 bases are TGTGCCAGCAGGAGGGGGCGCGGAGAGACCCAGTACTTC.

The genes are TRBV2 and TRBJ1-2, with D perhaps TRBD1 (6 bases). There are 14 residues in the CDR3. Germline V CDR1 and CDR2: SNHLY, FYNNEI. The ends were cut back, 9 bases at V and 4 bases at J, with 18 bases in the middle. CDR3: CASYTGRSGYGYTF. CDR3 coding DNA: TGTGCCAGTTATACAGGGCGTAGTGGCTATGGCTACACCTTC.

V usage is TRBV29-1 and J usage is TRBJ2-7, with 7 bases that match TRBD1. This CDR3 contains 14 residues. Losses at the gene ends were 6 bases for V and 6 bases for J; bases not matched to a gene: 14. The germline V gene encodes CDR1 SQVTM and CDR2 ANQGSEA. CDR3 in DNA: TGCAGCGTGGCTGATGACAGGGTATCTTCCGAGCAGTACTTC. It yields the protein CSVADDRVSSEQYF.

This rearrangement joins TRBV6-5 to TRBJ1-6; D not certain. CDR1 and CDR2 from the germline V gene are MNHEY and SVGAGI. The V end lost 6 bases, the J end lost 3 bases, and 12 bases lay between the germline ends. CDR3 length: 15 residues. This CDR3 reads CASSRSSHYNSPLHF. CDR3 nucleotides: TGTGCCAGCAGCCGTTCCAGTCACTATAATTCACCCCTCCACTTT.

The rearrangement uses TRBV11-2 and TRBJ2-7; possible D gene TRBD2, 5 bases. The germline gives CDR1 SGHAT, CDR2 FQNNGV. This CDR3 spans 12 amino acids. The V gene lost 4 bases and the J gene lost 7 bases, with 11 bases spanning the gap. The CDR3 bases are TGTGCCAGCAGCTCTCGCCGGAGGGAGCAGTACTTC. Protein product: CASSSRRREQYF.